A single T cell receptor (beta chain) is shown here with its context. The entry originates in a study of technical replicates of blood from a handful of donors. The assay was immunoSEQ multiplex PCR, and TCRdb's table has in-frame clones only and misses some. The table records some 77,000 clones, 80% to 90% of them present only once. The CDR3 has 17 residues. The germline CDR1 and CDR2 sequences are SGHDT and YYEEEE. J was trimmed by 1 base and V by 3 bases; bases with no gene match: 10. What was sequenced was PBMCs. The chain couples TRBV5-6 to TRBJ2-5; 9 nucleotides line up with TRBD2. This receptor was taken from a human donor in good health. Some clones in this sample may be carry-over from other donors' samples. Written as DNA, the CDR3 is TGTGCCAGCAGCTCTAGTGGACTAGCGTCCATCCAAGAGACCCAGTACTTC. This encodes CASSSSGLASIQETQYF. The variable domain in full, completed from reference TRBV5-6 and TRBJ2-5, reads DAGVTQSPTHLIKTRGQQVTLRCSPKSGHDTVSWYQQALGQGPQFIFQYYEEEERQRGNFPDRFSGHQFPNYSSELNVNALLLGDSALYLCASSSSGLASIQETQYFGPGTRLLVL.